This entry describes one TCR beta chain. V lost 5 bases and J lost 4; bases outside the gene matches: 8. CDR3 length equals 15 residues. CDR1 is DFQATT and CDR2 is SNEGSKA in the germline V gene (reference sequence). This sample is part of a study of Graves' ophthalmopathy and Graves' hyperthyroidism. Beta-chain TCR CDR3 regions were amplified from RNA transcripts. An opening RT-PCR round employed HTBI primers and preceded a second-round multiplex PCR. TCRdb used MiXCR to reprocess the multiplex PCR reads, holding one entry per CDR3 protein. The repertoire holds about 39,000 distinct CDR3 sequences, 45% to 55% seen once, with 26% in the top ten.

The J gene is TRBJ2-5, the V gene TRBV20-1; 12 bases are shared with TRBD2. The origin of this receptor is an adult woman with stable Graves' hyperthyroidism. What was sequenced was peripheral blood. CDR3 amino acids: CSALASGRAVETQYF. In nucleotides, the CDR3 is TGCAGTGCTCTGGCTAGCGGGAGGGCCGTAGAGACCCAGTACTTC.